Shown below are 30 T cell receptor beta chains from a single sample sequenced in a study of control samples from healthy donors and cancer patients. Profiled with immunoSEQ multiplex PCR; TCRdb holds only in-frame clones, not every one. The sample shows roughly 80,000 clones, roughly 84% of them seen only once. The specimen was blood. The receptor source for this set is a woman aged 45 to 65 in good health.

The chain couples TRBV5-1 to TRBJ1-6, with 11 bases identical to TRBD1. The CDR3 totals 16 residues. Germline assignment: CDR1 SGHRS and CDR2 YFSETQ. Trimming took 1 base from V and 10 from J; bases not matched to a gene: 7. The CDR3, as DNA: TGCGCCAGCAGCTTGTATAGGGGACAGGGGGGATCACCCCTCCACTTT. Residues: CASSLYRGQGGSPLHF.

J is TRBJ2-7 and V is TRBV3-1 (or the pseudogene TRBV3-2); 9 bases fit TRBD1. V lost 5 bases, J lost 9 bases, and 14 bases stayed unmatched. In germline, CDR1 is LGHDT, CDR2 YNNKEL (reference sequence). This CDR3 has 15 residues. The CDR3, as DNA: TGTGCCAGCAGCGAGGATGCCGGGACAGGGCGTTCGCAGTACTTC. This codes for CASSEDAGTGRSQYF.

This clone was found once. V gene TRBV18 combines with J gene TRBJ1-4; TRBD1 aligns across 11 bases. V lost 1 base, J lost 5 bases, and 9 bases stayed unmatched. CDR1 KGHSH and CDR2 LQKENI come from the germline V gene. The CDR3 is 18 residues long. CDR3 loop: CASSPLSGTGGTNEKLFF. CDR3 coding DNA: TGTGCCAGCTCACCACTTTCCGGGACAGGGGGGACAAATGAAAAACTGTTTTTT.

The chain carries TRBV7-9 and TRBJ1-2; D uncertain. Per germline, CDR1 SEHNR and CDR2 FQNEAQ (reference sequence). CDR3 size: 14 residues. The ends were cut back, 0 bases at V and 2 bases at J, with 7 bases in the middle. CDR3 nucleotides: TGTGCCAGCAGCTTAGCCGAAGCGAACTATGGCTACACCTTC. Protein product: CASSLAEANYGYTF.

The chain couples TRBV10-2 to TRBJ2-7; 9 bases are a match to TRBD1. With 6 bases clipped from V and 3 bases from J, the junction kept 6 bases outside the gene matches. The CDR3 loop spans 14 amino acids. The V gene's germline CDR1 is WSHSY and CDR2 SAAADI. For the CDR3, the DNA is TGCGCCAGCAGGGCGGGACAGGGAATCTACGAGCAGTACTTC. Encoded protein: CASRAGQGIYEQYF.

This clone occurred once. The rearrangement links TRBV5-6 to TRBJ1-5; D remains ambiguous. Germline V gene lookup returns CDR1 SGHDT and CDR2 YYEEEE. The V end was cut by 0 bases, the J end by 4 bases, with 5 bases between. The CDR3 length is 13 residues. The CDR3 DNA is TGTGCCAGCAGCTTGGGAAGGAATCAGCCCCAGCATTTT. Its protein product is CASSLGRNQPQHF.

The V call is TRBV7-2, the J call TRBJ2-7; TRBD1 might be the D (6 bases). Trimming pared 6 bases from V and 2 bases from J, leaving 11 bases between. This CDR3 is 13 amino acids long. In germline, CDR1 is SGHTA, CDR2 FQGNSA. CDR3 in amino acids: CASRNQGTYEQYF. The CDR3, as DNA: TGTGCCAGCAGAAATCAGGGGACCTACGAGCAGTACTTC.

The CDR3 DNA sequence: TGTGCCAGCAGTAGCACCAGCAATCAGCCCCAGCATTTT. Its protein product is CASSSTSNQPQHF. This rearrangement joins TRBV2 to TRBJ1-5; D is unresolved. CDR1 SNHLY and CDR2 FYNNEI come from the germline V gene. V was trimmed by 5 bases and J by 1 base, leaving 6 bases between them. The CDR3 contains 13 residues. Full variable domain (missing parts from reference TRBV2 and TRBJ1-5): EPEVTQTPSHQVTQMGQEVILRCVPISNHLYFYWYRQILGQKVEFLVSFYNNEISEKSEIFDDQFSVERPDGSNFTLKIRSTKLEDSAMYFCASSSTSNQPQHFGDGTRLSIL.

This clone was observed once. This sequence joins TRBV5-5 and TRBJ1-5, with D uncertain. The V gene's germline CDR1 is SGHKS and CDR2 YYEKEE (reference sequence). CDR3 length: 14 residues. The V end was cut by 1 base, the J end by 7 bases, with 12 bases between. CDR3 coding DNA: TGTGCCAGCAGCTTGAAAGGGAGGGAGCAGCCCCAGCATTTT. Amino acids: CASSLKGREQPQHF.

V usage is TRBV6-5 and J usage is TRBJ1-5; 7 nucleotides align to TRBD1. The CDR3 runs to 14 residues. Germline V gene data show CDR1 as MNHEY and CDR2 as SVGAGI. V dropped 8 bases and J dropped 3; count of bases not matched to a gene: 7. The CDR3 nucleotides are TGTGCCAGCGAATGGGGACAGAACAATCAGCCCCAGCATTTT. It specifies CASEWGQNNQPQHF.

This sequence joins TRBV5-4 and TRBJ1-1; D uncertain. This CDR3 is 13 amino acids long. V was trimmed by 7 bases and J by 2 bases, leaving 12 bases between them. Germline loops: CDR1 SGHNT, CDR2 YYREEE (reference sequence). This CDR3 is CASEGAANTEAFF. The CDR3, as DNA: TGTGCCAGCGAGGGAGCCGCTAACACTGAAGCTTTCTTT.

Only one count was recorded for this clone. The chain couples TRBV29-1 to TRBJ1-1; the D is unclear. V gave up 6 bases and J gave up 5 bases, with 10 bases separating them. Germline V gene sequence: CDR1 SQVTM, CDR2 ANQGSEA. The CDR3 has 11 residues. The CDR3: CSVMILTEAFF. The CDR3 DNA follows: TGCAGCGTCATGATTCTGACTGAAGCTTTCTTT.

The chain recombines TRBV10-1 with TRBJ1-6; unclear D gene. Germline CDR1 and CDR2: WNHNN and SYGVQD (reference sequence). The germline V and J ends were trimmed by 0 bases and 7 bases, with 1 base remaining between them. CDR3 length: 12 amino acids. CDR3 in DNA: TGCGCCAGCAGTGAGTCAAATTCACCCCTCCACTTT. It specifies CASSESNSPLHF.

This chain joins TRBV2 and TRBJ2-3; 11 bases fit TRBD2. The junction had 2 bases not matched to a gene; V was cut back by 6 bases and J by 6 bases. Germline CDR1 reads SNHLY; CDR2 reads FYNNEI. CDR3 length: 13 residues. The CDR3 sequence: CASRVAGGDTQYF. The CDR3 DNA reads TGTGCCAGCAGAGTAGCGGGGGGGGATACGCAGTATTTT.

The chain employs TRBV5-6 and TRBJ2-1; D is tentatively TRBD1 or TRBD2 (5 bases each). The CDR3 is 15 residues long. Trimming pared 1 base from V and 9 bases from J, leaving 17 bases between. Germline V CDR1 and CDR2: SGHDT, YYEEEE. The CDR3, as DNA: TGTGCCAGCAGCTTGCCTCGGGGCGGTGGGGGTGAGCAGTTCTTC. This sequence encodes CASSLPRGGGGEQFF.

This sequence joins TRBV5-1 and TRBJ2-3; D perhaps matches TRBD2 (7 bases). CDR1 SGHRS and CDR2 YFSETQ come from the germline V gene. V was shortened by 5 bases and J by 6 bases, with 19 bases between the two germline ends. The CDR3 runs to 15 residues. In DNA form, the CDR3 reads TGCGCCAGCAGGGGGGGGCGCAGATTGCTGGATACGCAGTATTTT. Its translation is CASRGGRRLLDTQYF.

The chain has TRBV7-9 and TRBJ1-1; D perhaps matches TRBD1 (5 bases). There are 14 residues in the CDR3. CDR1 is SEHNR and CDR2 is FQNEAQ in the germline V gene (reference sequence). Trimming took 2 bases from V and 1 from J, leaving 8 bases between them. The CDR3 spells CASSLYGGNTEAFF. The CDR3 DNA follows: TGTGCCAGCAGCTTATACGGGGGGAACACTGAAGCTTTCTTT.

V gene TRBV5-1 combines with J gene TRBJ2-5; D possibly corresponds to TRBD1 (6 bases). Trimming stripped 0 bases from V and 2 bases from J, with 11 bases between. This CDR3 comprises 15 residues. Germline CDR1 SGHRS, CDR2 YFSETQ. The CDR3 nucleotides are TGCGCCAGCAGCTTGGGTCCTACAGGGCAAGAGACCCAGTACTTC. This encodes CASSLGPTGQETQYF.

The gene calls are TRBV5-1 and TRBJ2-7; 9 positions agree with TRBD1. The V gene end was trimmed by 2 bases and the J gene end by 9 bases; junction bases not matched to a gene: 6. In germline, CDR1 is SGHRS, CDR2 YFSETQ. The CDR3 runs 13 residues. The CDR3 region has the DNA TGCGCCAGCAGCTTCCGGACAGGGGACGGGCAGTACTTC. Protein: CASSFRTGDGQYF.

The chain is built from TRBV20-1 and TRBJ2-1, with D unclear. V was shortened by 3 bases and J by 10 bases, with 7 bases between the two germline ends. The CDR3 contains 10 residues. Looked up from germline, CDR1 is DFQATT and CDR2 is SNEGSKA (reference sequence). This CDR3 is CSASEIEQFF. The CDR3 DNA reads TGCAGTGCTAGCGAAATCGAGCAGTTCTTC.

This clone was detected a few times. The V call is TRBV20-1, the J call TRBJ1-1, with D uncertain. The germline gives CDR1 DFQATT, CDR2 SNEGSKA (reference sequence). The CDR3 totals 11 residues. V dropped 4 bases and J dropped 1 base, with 4 bases sitting between them. CDR3 loop: CSANRNTEAFF. The CDR3 DNA sequence: TGCAGTGCTAACAGGAACACTGAAGCTTTCTTT.

The chain recombines TRBV19 with TRBJ1-2; weak D call: TRBD1 (5 bases). The CDR3 consists of 15 residues. Germline V CDR1 and CDR2: LNHDA, SQIVND (reference sequence). Trimming took off 7 bases at V and 1 base at J, with 16 bases between the two ends. CDR3 nucleotides: TGTGCCAGTACCCCTAATCAAGGGGTTAACTATGGCTACACCTTC. Translating it yields CASTPNQGVNYGYTF. Looking up the rest from reference TRBV19 and TRBJ1-2 gives the full variable domain: DGGITQSPKYLFRKEGQNVTLSCEQNLNHDAMYWYRQDPGQGLRLIYYSQIVNDFQKGDIAEGYSVSREKKESFPLTVTSAQKNPTAFYLCASTPNQGVNYGYTFGSGTRLTVV.

The chain uses TRBV10-2 and TRBJ1-1; D is possibly TRBD1 (5 bases). Per germline, CDR1 WSHSY and CDR2 SAAADI. This CDR3 contains 13 residues. V lost 3 bases, J lost 3 bases, and 8 bases lay in between. CDR3 nucleotides: TGCGCCAGCAGTGAAATAGGGGACACTGAAGCTTTCTTT. This codes for CASSEIGDTEAFF.

Only one count was recorded for this clone. J is TRBJ2-3 and V is TRBV5-1, with D possibly TRBD2 on 7 matching bases. Germline lookup yields CDR1 SGHRS and CDR2 YFSETQ. CDR3 size: 14 residues. Trimming removed 4 bases at V and 2 bases at J, with 11 bases between. The CDR3 is CASSGGGYTDTQYF. The DNA of the CDR3 is TGCGCCAGCAGCGGCGGGGGCTACACAGATACGCAGTATTTT.

A single count supports this clone. The chain combines TRBV5-1 with TRBJ1-4; D unresolved. CDR3 length equals 11 residues. The V and J ends lost 0 bases and 14 bases respectively, with 8 bases between them. The germline V gene has CDR1 SGHRS and CDR2 YFSETQ. CDR3: CASSLEDWLFF. The CDR3 DNA reads as TGCGCCAGCAGCTTGGAGGATTGGCTGTTTTTT.

The chain links TRBV20-1 to TRBJ1-2; 9 nucleotides align to TRBD1. The CDR3 is made up of 18 amino acids. The germline V gene has CDR1 DFQATT and CDR2 SNEGSKA (reference sequence). J was trimmed by 4 bases and V by 3 bases; bases with no gene match: 18. CDR3 residues: CSASITFGDRDHPYGYTF. The CDR3 DNA is TGCAGTGCTAGTATTACTTTTGGGGACAGGGACCATCCCTATGGCTACACCTTC.

The genes are TRBV10-1 and TRBJ2-3; D possibly uses TRBD1 or TRBD2 (5 bases each). CDR1 is WNHNN and CDR2 is SYGVQD in the germline V gene (reference sequence). The CDR3 runs to 14 residues. V was cut by 6 bases and J by 0 bases, with 10 bases left in between. The CDR3 nucleotides read TGCGCCAGCAGCCCGGGGCCTAGCACAGATACGCAGTATTTT. Translated, it gives CASSPGPSTDTQYF.

This clone occurred once. The chain carries TRBV7-9 and TRBJ1-2; 10 nucleotides align to TRBD1. This CDR3 is built from 14 residues. Losses at the gene ends were 2 bases for V and 5 bases for J; bases not matched to a gene: 2. The germline V gene has CDR1 SEHNR and CDR2 FQNEAQ (reference sequence). The CDR3 loop reads CASSLWTGGYGYTF. In DNA form, the CDR3 reads TGTGCCAGCAGCTTATGGACAGGGGGTTATGGCTACACCTTC.

The rearrangement links TRBV5-1 to TRBJ2-1; the D gene is possibly TRBD1 (6 bases). Trimming removed 0 bases from V and 8 bases from J, with 9 bases in between. The CDR3 covers 13 residues. In germline, CDR1 is SGHRS, CDR2 YFSETQ. The CDR3 sequence: CASSLAGQDEQFF. CDR3 in DNA: TGCGCCAGCAGCTTGGCGGGACAAGATGAGCAGTTCTTC.

The chain uses TRBV2 and TRBJ2-1; tentatively, D is TRBD1 (5 bases). Trimming removed 7 bases from V and 5 bases from J, with 21 bases in between. The germline V gene encodes CDR1 SNHLY and CDR2 FYNNEI. This CDR3 region has 16 residues. The CDR3 reads CASISAQGTGDNEQFF. CDR3 bases: TGTGCCAGCATTTCCGCTCAGGGCACTGGGGACAATGAGCAGTTCTTC.